This T cell receptor beta chain came from a study of identical twins. Findings and limits, study-wide: Rather than following the same donors, the conclusions depended on cross-sectional statistical analysis. Monozygotic twin pairs showed more out-of-frame TCR alpha sharing than models estimated. Among out-of-frame alpha sequences shared by twins, low generation probability occurred in excess.

TCRdb re-called the 5' RACE reads with MiXCR, one entry per CDR3 protein. This sample carries about 520,000 distinct CDR3 sequences, roughly a fifth of them seen once, and the ten largest clones take about 0.93%. The germline CDR1 and CDR2 sequences are MNHEY and SVGEGT. Trimming shortened V by 7 bases and J by 7 bases, and 17 bases separated the two germline ends. This CDR3 spans 14 amino acids. This clonotype was counted between two and nine times. What it binds is unknown. This sample was also put to use in a study of T cells expressing NK-cell markers.

The chain has TRBV6-2 or TRBV6-3 and TRBJ2-4; maybe TRBD1 (6 bases). The sample taken for sequencing was CD4+ T cells sorted from blood. The sequence derives from a woman younger than 35 in good health. The CDR3 loop is CASTGVRTVNIQYF. The CDR3 DNA is TGTGCCAGCACAGGCGTGAGGACAGTTAACATTCAGTACTTC.